One sample yielded the 29 T cell receptor beta chains listed below, sequenced in a study of regulatory T cells in long-lasting Graves disease. Arm-PCR with iRepertoire HTBI primers amplified the CDR3 regions for these TCR beta libraries. TCRdb analysed the multiplex PCR reads with MiXCR anew, one entry per CDR3 protein. This table holds around 460,000 distinct CDR3 sequences, 22% found once. Time point: persistent/refractory GD, antithyroid drugs over 5 years with positive TRAb. Construction of the TCR library relied on RNA isolated from PBMCs. Source: peripheral blood mononuclear cells (PBMCs), taken when the disease was refractory, from a patient treated with antithyroid drugs. The receptors stem from a female donor with Graves disease.

This clonotype appeared many times. The chain recombines TRBV25-1 with TRBJ2-7; D is ambiguous. V was clipped by 4 bases and J by 4 bases, with 11 bases between them. The length of the CDR3 is 13 residues. Germline CDR1 MGHDK, CDR2 SYGVNS. The CDR3 loop is CASSAASPYEQYF. In nucleotides, the CDR3 is TGTGCCAGCAGTGCGGCCAGCCCGTACGAGCAGTACTTC.

This clonotype came up many times. The chain combines TRBV12-3 or TRBV12-4 with TRBJ1-4, with unresolved D. Deletions cut 5 bases from V and 8 bases from J, with 15 bases between. The CDR3 runs to 14 residues. The CDR3 DNA is TGTGCCAGCAGTCTCACTCTGTTAAGGGAAAAACTGTTTTTT. Protein sequence: CASSLTLLREKLFF.

In this sample, this clonotype turned up many times. This chain uses TRBV28 with TRBJ1-5; D remains ambiguous. V lost 2 bases and J lost 4, with 18 bases in between. Germline V CDR1 and CDR2: MDHEN, SYDVKM. CDR3 length: 17 residues. The CDR3 spells CASSLELVGGQNQPQHF. In DNA, the CDR3 is TGTGCCAGCAGTTTAGAGTTAGTGGGCGGGCAGAATCAGCCCCAGCATTTT.

The V and J genes are TRBV3-1 and TRBJ1-1; D is perhaps TRBD1 (5 bases). Trimming pared 1 base from V and 2 bases from J, leaving 17 bases between. There are 17 residues in the CDR3. CDR1 LGHDT and CDR2 YNNKEL come from the germline V gene (reference sequence). Written as DNA, the CDR3 is TGTGCCAGCAGCCAAGTAGCTACGGGGGGACGAAACACTGAAGCTTTCTTT. Translated, it gives CASSQVATGGRNTEAFF.

The CDR3 region has the DNA TGCAGCGTTGGGTCGGAGCGGAGTAGCACAGATACGCAGTATTTT. Translating gives CSVGSERSSTDTQYF. This chain joins TRBV29-1 and TRBJ2-3; D possibly corresponds to TRBD2 (5 bases). This CDR3 is 15 amino acids long. The germline V gene encodes CDR1 SQVTM and CDR2 ANQGSEA. Trimming removed 4 bases from V and 0 bases from J, with 14 bases in between.

Concerning this clonotype: With a much larger clone just one base away, this may be a read error. V gene TRBV5-5 combines with J gene TRBJ2-5; 9 positions match TRBD2. The length of the CDR3 is 19 residues. CDR1 is SGHKS and CDR2 is YYEKEE in the germline V gene (reference sequence). CDR3 loop: CASSVAPPSLAGPQEAQYF. CDR3 DNA sequence: TGTGCCAGCAGCGTAGCCCCACCTAGCCTAGCGGGACCCCAAGAGGCCCAGTACTTC.

This clonotype has a handful of counts. This may arise from a read error, as a much more abundant clone is one base away. In this CDR3 the conserved last residue, phenylalanine or tryptophan, is missing, so a read error is likely. The rearrangement links TRBV6-1 to TRBJ1-2; TRBD1 agrees at 7 bases. Per the germline V gene, CDR1 is MNHNS and CDR2 is SASEGT. The CDR3 has 13 amino acids. J gave up 8 bases and V 5 bases, and 8 bases lay outside the gene matches. This CDR3 reads CASSPGQEIGYTL. In nucleotides, the CDR3 is TGTGCCAGCAGTCCTGGACAGGAGATCGGCTACACCCTC.

This chain links TRBV7-2 with TRBJ2-2; 9 bases agree with TRBD2. The J segment lost 1 base and the V segment lost 2 bases, leaving 8 bases of the junction unmatched. Germline V gene data show CDR1 as SGHTA and CDR2 as FQGNSA. This CDR3 has 18 residues. The CDR3 DNA reads as TGTGCCAGCAGCTTATACCATGGCGGGAGGGTGAACACCGGGGAGCTGTTTTTT. Amino acids: CASSLYHGGRVNTGELFF.

This clonotype was recorded many times. The rearrangement links TRBV12-3 or TRBV12-4 to TRBJ1-2, with 8 bases fitting TRBD1. This CDR3 has 12 amino acids. The trim removed 8 bases at V and 6 bases at J, leaving 5 bases unmatched. CDR3 protein: CASSSQGDGYTF. CDR3 coding DNA: TGTGCCAGCTCTTCACAGGGGGATGGCTACACCTTC.

The chain joins TRBV14 to TRBJ2-7; D remains unclear. V was clipped by 2 bases and J by 6 bases, with 11 bases between them. CDR1 SGHDN and CDR2 FVKESK come from the germline V gene. The length of the CDR3 is 13 residues. Written as DNA, the CDR3 is TGTGCCAGCAGCCAATCGGCGGCTTCCGAGCAGTACTTC. Amino acid sequence: CASSQSAASEQYF.

This clonotype was counted many times. V and J are TRBV3-1 and TRBJ2-5; D is perhaps TRBD1 or TRBD2 (5 bases each). This CDR3 region has 14 residues. V gave up 0 bases and J gave up 7 bases, with 12 bases separating them. Germline V gene sequence: CDR1 LGHDT, CDR2 YNNKEL (reference sequence). CDR3 nucleotide sequence: TGTGCCAGCAGCCAAGAGCGAGGGGCGGGGACCCAGTACTTC. This translates into CASSQERGAGTQYF.

V and J are TRBV12-5 and TRBJ2-7; TRBD1 matches at 12 bases. The germline V gene encodes CDR1 LGHNT and CDR2 FRNRAP. V gave up 7 bases and J gave up 3 bases; unmatched junction bases: 16. The CDR3 contains 18 residues. The CDR3 DNA reads TGTGCTAGTGCCCCCGGGACAGGGGGCCGTCCAACCCACTACGAGCAGTACTTC. This translates into CASAPGTGGRPTHYEQYF. Full variable domain (missing parts from reference TRBV12-5 and TRBJ2-7): DARVTQTPRHKVTEMGQEVTMRCQPILGHNTVFWYRQTMMQGLELLAYFRNRAPLDDSGMPKDRFSAEMPDATLATLKIQPSEPRDSAVYFCASAPGTGGRPTHYEQYFGPGTRLTVT.

The CDR3 loop reads CASSNTGANQPQHF. CDR3 DNA sequence: TGTGCCAGTAGTAATACAGGGGCCAATCAGCCCCAGCATTTT. The rearrangement joins TRBV19 to TRBJ1-5; 7 bases agree with TRBD1. Germline assignment: CDR1 LNHDA and CDR2 SQIVND (reference sequence). The ends lost 4 bases at V and 3 bases at J; junction bases unmatched: 3. The CDR3 covers 14 residues.

At least ten counts were recorded for this clonotype. CDR3: CASSYPWDSKNTEAFF. The CDR3 coding sequence is TGTGCCAGCAGTTACCCCTGGGACTCTAAGAACACTGAAGCTTTCTTT. The rearrangement links TRBV28 to TRBJ1-1; tentatively, D is TRBD1 (5 bases). The CDR3 has 16 residues. Trimming left V 4 bases short and J 1 base short, with 16 bases between. The V gene's germline CDR1 is MDHEN and CDR2 SYDVKM.

This clonotype was recorded a few times. This sequence joins TRBV3-1 and TRBJ2-5; TRBD1 is a possible D gene (7 bases). The germline V gene has CDR1 LGHDT and CDR2 YNNKEL (reference sequence). V gave up 1 base and J gave up 5 bases, with 11 bases separating them. The CDR3 length is 14 residues. The CDR3, as DNA: TGTGCCAGCAGCCAAGTACAGGGGAGGGAGACCCAGTACTTC. This translates into CASSQVQGRETQYF.

This clonotype was detected ten times or more. The chain joins TRBV6-1 to TRBJ2-6, with D possibly matching TRBD2 (6 bases). Trimming cost V 7 bases and J 0 bases, with 22 bases left between them. The CDR3 extends over 19 amino acids. CDR1 and CDR2 from the germline V gene are MNHNS and SASEGT. The CDR3 loop reads CASTSRGSGRFSGANVLTF. The CDR3 region has the DNA TGTGCCAGCACCTCCCGCGGGTCAGGGAGGTTCTCTGGGGCCAACGTCCTGACTTTC.

This clonotype came up a few times. The V gene is TRBV6-5, the J gene TRBJ2-5; D not resolved. CDR3 size: 15 residues. V was trimmed by 0 bases and J by 3 bases, leaving 11 bases between them. Germline assignment: CDR1 MNHEY and CDR2 SVGAGI. The CDR3 nucleotides are TGTGCCAGCAGTTACTCGGGGTCGGCTAAAGAGACCCAGTACTTC. It is translated as CASSYSGSAKETQYF.

This clonotype appeared many times. The chain employs TRBV28 and TRBJ1-1, with D unresolved. The V and J ends lost 1 base and 3 bases respectively, with 9 bases between them. This CDR3 has 14 residues. Germline V CDR1 and CDR2: MDHEN, SYDVKM. CDR3: CASSLSQLHTEAFF. As DNA, the CDR3 is TGTGCCAGCAGTTTATCTCAGTTACACACTGAAGCTTTCTTT.

This clonotype has more than one count but fewer than ten. This chain links TRBV24-1 with TRBJ2-3, with TRBD2 matching 13 bases. V lost 3 bases and J lost 4; bases outside the gene matches: 6. The CDR3 contains 17 residues. Germline values: CDR1 KGHDR, CDR2 SFDVKD. DNA of the CDR3: TGTGCCACCAGTGATCCAGGACTAGCGGGAGCGTCAGATACGCAGTATTTT. It translates to CATSDPGLAGASDTQYF.

Ten or more counts support this clonotype. The chain carries TRBV28 and TRBJ2-7; no reliable D call. Germline-derived CDR1 and CDR2 are MDHEN and SYDVKM. V was cut by 3 bases and J by 3 bases, with 9 bases left in between. The CDR3 loop spans 13 amino acids. CDR3 in amino acids: CASSFDGVYEQYF. The CDR3 DNA follows: TGTGCCAGCAGTTTCGACGGAGTCTACGAGCAGTACTTC.

The genes are TRBV27 and TRBJ1-1, with no clear D. This CDR3 is built from 17 residues. Germline CDR1 reads MNHEY; CDR2 reads SMNVEV (reference sequence). Trimming removed 2 bases from V and 0 bases from J, with 16 bases in between. In nucleotides, the CDR3 is TGTGCCAGCAGTTTAAGTCTTACGATTGTAATGAACACTGAAGCTTTCTTT. This sequence encodes CASSLSLTIVMNTEAFF.

This clonotype was picked up a small number of times. The V gene is TRBV11-2, the J gene TRBJ2-6, with TRBD2 matching over 15 bases. The V and J ends lost 5 bases and 1 base, in that order; junction bases with no gene match: 9. Germline CDR1 is SGHAT and CDR2 is FQNNGV. The CDR3 length is 20 residues. CDR3 coding DNA: TGTGCCAGCAGCCACCGGTATGGACTAGCGGGAGGGTCTGGGGCCAACGTCCTGACTTTC. This translates into CASSHRYGLAGGSGANVLTF.

This clonotype was detected ten times or more. The chain links TRBV10-3 to TRBJ1-4; unclear D gene. This CDR3 has 13 amino acids. Trimming shortened V by 1 base and J by 6 bases, and 6 bases separated the two germline ends. The germline CDR1 and CDR2 sequences are ENHRY and SYGVKD. The DNA for the CDR3 is TGTGCCATCAGTGAGTTAAGGGATGAAAAACTGTTTTTT. Amino acid sequence: CAISELRDEKLFF.

The chain links TRBV25-1 to TRBJ2-2; a weak D match, TRBD2 (5 bases). CDR1 is MGHDK, CDR2 SYGVNS, per germline. V gave up 4 bases and J gave up 0 bases, with 6 bases separating them. This CDR3 has 14 amino acids. The DNA of the CDR3 is TGTGCCAGCAGTGGGAGGACGAACACCGGGGAGCTGTTTTTT. Its translation is CASSGRTNTGELFF.

There are many counts of this clonotype. The chain uses TRBV27 and TRBJ2-7; 11 bases match TRBD2. The CDR3 runs to 14 residues. J was trimmed by 3 bases and V by 5 bases; bases with no gene match: 3. Germline V gene lookup returns CDR1 MNHEY and CDR2 SMNVEV (reference sequence). CDR3: CASSTLAGGYEQYF. The CDR3 DNA follows: TGTGCCAGCAGTACCCTAGCGGGGGGCTACGAGCAGTACTTC.

This clonotype occurred many times. The V gene is TRBV5-5, the J gene TRBJ1-1; TRBD1 matches at 7 bases. CDR3 size: 14 residues. Germline values: CDR1 SGHKS, CDR2 YYEKEE (reference sequence). V dropped 4 bases and J dropped 5; count of bases not matched to a gene: 8. In nucleotides, the CDR3 is TGTGCCAGCAGCGCCACGACAGGGAGGACTGAAGCTTTCTTT. It specifies CASSATTGRTEAFF.

This clonotype came up many times. The rearrangement uses TRBV28 and TRBJ2-7; 8 bases are shared with TRBD1. Per germline, CDR1 MDHEN and CDR2 SYDVKM. There are 14 residues in the CDR3. The V gene end was trimmed by 8 bases and the J gene end by 3 bases; junction bases not matched to a gene: 9. DNA for the CDR3: TGTGCCAGCCGCGGCAGGGGGCTCGGCTACGAGCAGTACTTC. Translating it yields CASRGRGLGYEQYF.

This clonotype was found a few times. V and J are TRBV20-1 and TRBJ1-6; D may be TRBD1 (6 bases). The CDR3 spans 13 residues. Germline loops: CDR1 DFQATT, CDR2 SNEGSKA (reference sequence). V dropped 3 bases and J dropped 8 bases, with 11 bases sitting between them. The CDR3 bases are TGCAGTGCTAGTAACAGGGACGATTCACCCCTCCACTTT. Residues: CSASNRDDSPLHF.

In its sample, this clonotype was seen many times. The V and J genes are TRBV28 and TRBJ1-5; 7 bases align to TRBD1. V shed 8 bases, J shed 2 bases, and the junction held 3 bases outside the gene matches. CDR1 and CDR2 (germline): MDHEN, SYDVKM. The CDR3 length is 13 residues. This chain's CDR3 is CASLTGGNQPQHF. The CDR3 DNA reads TGTGCCAGCTTAACAGGGGGCAATCAGCCCCAGCATTTT.